One TCR beta chain is described in this entry. The entry originates in a study of blood T cell repertoires in COVID-19. Study-level background: The samples span acute and convalescent COVID-19 from the United States, Italy and Spain. Nucleic acid was either cDNA or gDNA, and it came from T cells, B-cell-depleted T cells, or PBMCs.

V lost 4 bases, J lost 7 bases, and 17 bases lay in between. CDR1 and CDR2 from the germline V gene are ENHRY and SYGVKD. This CDR3 contains 14 residues. The assay was immunoSEQ multiplex PCR, and TCRdb's table has in-frame clones only and misses some. The sample yields tens of thousands of clones, roughly nine tenths seen once. The TCR originated in an elderly man in a cohort sampled during active COVID-19. This sequence joins TRBV10-3 and TRBJ2-7; D gene uncertain. Sequencing was done on a sample of peripheral blood. The CDR3 protein is CAISGQVLSLEQYF. Written as DNA, the CDR3 is TGTGCCATCAGTGGCCAGGTGTTATCCCTAGAGCAGTACTTC.